Listed here is a single T cell receptor (beta chain). Many counts were recorded for this clonotype. Its target antigen remains unknown. No per-base quality is available; no much larger clone lies one base away. In the germline V gene, CDR1 corresponds to KGHSH and CDR2 to LQKENI. V loses 5 bases, J loses 2 bases, and the germline ends lie 9 bases apart. The CDR3 has 13 amino acids, counting the end cysteine and phenylalanine. Solely the CDR3 DNA is kept, with 39 bases framed from the first base. The entry originates in a study of T cells in Graves' hyperthyroidism and ophthalmopathy (dated by TCRdb to 2018 to 2020). Some background on the complete study: Peripheral blood was collected at initial diagnosis, before any treatment. For training and testing, the approximately 92 patients in the discovery cohort were randomly divided in a 7:3 ratio. The paper reports TCR Vbeta CDR3 sequencing of roughly 140 peripheral blood samples: 43 ophthalmopathy, roughly 74 hyperthyroidism and around 17 progressor patients. The study also compared thyroid tissue and blood T-cell repertoires from several Graves' hyperthyroidism patients. Prospective prediction of ophthalmopathy was tested in an independent validation cohort of 18 to 20 hyperthyroidism patients and 15 to 17 patients who later progressed to ophthalmopathy. TCR V-J signatures able to tell the groups apart were searched for in a discovery cohort of 90 to 100 patients, of whom approximately 40 had Graves' ophthalmopathy and around 57 had stable Graves' hyperthyroidism. After blood sampling, hyperthyroidism patients were treated with methimazole at a starting dose of 30 mg daily, and ophthalmopathy patients were treated with high-dose intravenous methylprednisolone. The study at large found these results: Sample size was not statistically predetermined, and investigators were not blinded to group allocation. In validation, progression to ophthalmopathy was predicted by the model with almost 71% sensitivity and 72.22% specificity, a median of roughly six months before onset. In cross-validation, a model built on a 13 V-J signature told ophthalmopathy apart from stable hyperthyroidism with 85% to 90% sensitivity and about 81% specificity, and in testing the same model reached 80%/75%. Most expanded thyroid clonotypes (frequency above 0.001) were also found in blood, which suggests that blood repertoires may mirror thyroid immune responses.

Graves' hyperthyroidism was defined as stable when no progression to ophthalmopathy occurred over 18 months of follow-up. Hyperthyroidism patients were aged 18 to 65 years and newly diagnosed, with disease duration of less than 2 months. Patients with uncontrolled infections, other autoimmune diseases, pregnancy or lactation were excluded. Diagnoses relied on clinical symptoms, serum thyroxine and TRAb, thyroid ultrasound and orbital computed tomography. PBMCs were isolated from 10 ml of fresh peripheral blood by Ficoll-Paque density gradient centrifugation. Total RNA was extracted with Trizol reagent, and quality was checked on an Agilent 2100 Bioanalyzer. Amplification of TCR beta CDR3 regions was carried out from RNA transcripts. A first-round RT-PCR of the TCR CDR3 used the HTBI primer set with the Qiagen OneStep RT-PCR kit. Libraries were constructed in a second round of multiplex PCR, after which size selection and purification were carried out. The libraries were sequenced on an Illumina HiSeq2000 using paired-end 100 bp reads. On the study's bioinformatics: SOAPnuke was used to process the raw data, with reads discarded if the reads contained adapters or uncalled bases, had a mean Phred below 15, or lacked an exact constant-primer or identifier match. COPE v1.2.5 was used to merge high-quality paired reads, and clonotypes were defined as unique nucleotide sequences. Clonotypes were aligned to IMGT TRBV, TRBD and TRBJ reference segments using MiTCR v1.1. The analysis was restricted to V-J combinations with a frequency above 0.0001, which together covered roughly 99% of the repertoires. The TCS score was defined as F50 (clonal expansion) divided by E x V (chaos), with BLOSUM62-based TCRdist calculated between CDR3 peptides within each V-J. Welch's t-statistics and random forest reduced roughly 540 V-J features to roughly 13, which were used in a naive Bayes classifier (R e1071). Clones were called with MiXCR by TCRdb after fastp trimmed the public reads at Q25, and only in-frame beta chains were retained. One record per CDR3 amino acid sequence lists the most common genes and DNA. These V and J calls rely on TCRdb rather than the paper's analysis. This sample lists 300,000 to 450,000 distinct CDR3 sequences; approximately 15% were detected once. Of the sample, roughly 9.6% is held by the ten largest clones.

This TCR was recovered from a woman aged 55-75 years with Graves' hyperthyroidism. This sequence uses TRBV18 and TRBJ1-1; the D region possibly corresponds to TRBD1 (6 bases align). Sequencing was done on a sample of blood. The CDR3 in this case is CASSGQTNTEAFF. In nucleotides, the sequence is TGTGCCAGCTCAGGACAGACTAACACTGAAGCTTTCTTT.